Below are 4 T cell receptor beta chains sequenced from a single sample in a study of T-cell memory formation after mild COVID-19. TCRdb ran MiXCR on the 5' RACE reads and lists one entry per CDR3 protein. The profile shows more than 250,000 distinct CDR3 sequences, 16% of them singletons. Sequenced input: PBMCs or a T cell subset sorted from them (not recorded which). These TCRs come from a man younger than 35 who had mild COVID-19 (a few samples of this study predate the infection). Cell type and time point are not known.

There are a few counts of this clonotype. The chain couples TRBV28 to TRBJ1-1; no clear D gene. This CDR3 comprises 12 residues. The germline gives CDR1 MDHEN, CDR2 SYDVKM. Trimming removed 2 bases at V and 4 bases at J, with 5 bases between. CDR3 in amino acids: CASSLSRTEAFF. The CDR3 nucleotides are TGTGCCAGCAGTTTAAGTCGCACTGAAGCTTTCTTT. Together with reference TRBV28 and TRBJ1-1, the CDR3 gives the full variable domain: DVKVTQSSRYLVKRTGEKVFLECVQDMDHENMFWYRQDPGLGLRLIYFSYDVKMKEKGDIPEGYSVSREKKERFSLILESASTNQTSMYLCASSLSRTEAFFGQGTRLTVV.

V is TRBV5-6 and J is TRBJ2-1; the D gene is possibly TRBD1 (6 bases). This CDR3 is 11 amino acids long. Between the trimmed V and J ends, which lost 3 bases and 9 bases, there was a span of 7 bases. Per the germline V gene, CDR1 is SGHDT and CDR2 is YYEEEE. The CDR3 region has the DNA TGTGCCAGCAGCTGGACAGCTGAGCAGTTCTTC. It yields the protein CASSWTAEQFF.

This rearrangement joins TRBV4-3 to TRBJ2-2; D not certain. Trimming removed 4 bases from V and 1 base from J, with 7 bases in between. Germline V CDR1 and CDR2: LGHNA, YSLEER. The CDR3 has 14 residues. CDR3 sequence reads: CASSPYRNTGELFF. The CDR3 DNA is TGCGCCAGCAGCCCGTACAGGAACACCGGGGAGCTGTTTTTT.

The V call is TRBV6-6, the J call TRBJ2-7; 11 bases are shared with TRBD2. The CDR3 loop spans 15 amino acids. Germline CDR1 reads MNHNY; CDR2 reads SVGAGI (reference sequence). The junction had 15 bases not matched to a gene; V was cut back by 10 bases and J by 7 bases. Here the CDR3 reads CATWPQTSGAGEQYF. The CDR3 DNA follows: TGTGCCACGTGGCCGCAGACTAGCGGGGCGGGGGAGCAGTACTTC.